What follows are 26 T cell receptor beta chains derived from one specimen sequenced in a study of CD8+ T cells in alopecia areata. TCR sequencing used cDNA made by reverse transcription of extracted RNA. The assay was immunoSEQ multiplex PCR, and TCRdb's table has in-frame clones only and misses some. The sample has about 250,000 clones, approximately 61% seen once. Source: CD4+ T cells sorted from blood, taken at week 0. These receptor sequences come from a human donor with alopecia areata.

J is TRBJ2-1 and V is TRBV20-1, with D unresolved. V was clipped by 6 bases and J by 6 bases, with 9 bases between them. Germline CDR1 DFQATT, CDR2 SNEGSKA (reference sequence). The CDR3 consists of 11 residues. The DNA for the CDR3 is TGCAGTGCCCCAGTCTTCAATGAGCAGTTCTTC. This translates into CSAPVFNEQFF.

The CDR3 nucleotides are TGCAGCGTCTACCTGACCAGCTACGAGCAGTACTTC. This sequence encodes CSVYLTSYEQYF. The chain has TRBV29-1 and TRBJ2-7; the D is unclear. This CDR3 has 12 amino acids. Germline loops: CDR1 SQVTM, CDR2 ANQGSEA. V was cut by 6 bases and J by 3 bases, with 12 bases left in between.

The V call is TRBV2, the J call TRBJ1-3; D unresolved. This CDR3 is 10 amino acids long. From germline, CDR1 is SNHLY and CDR2 FYNNEI. V was cut by 6 bases and J by 4 bases, with 1 base left in between. The CDR3 bases are TGTGCCAGCAGAGGAAACACCATATATTTT. This sequence encodes CASRGNTIYF.

The J gene is TRBJ1-2, the V gene TRBV27, with no clear D. The ends were cut back, 2 bases at V and 4 bases at J, with 8 bases in the middle. Germline CDR1 MNHEY, CDR2 SMNVEV (reference sequence). The length of the CDR3 is 13 residues. This CDR3 is CASSLGWSYGYTF. CDR3 DNA sequence: TGTGCCAGCAGTTTAGGGTGGAGCTATGGCTACACCTTC.

The chain joins TRBV9 to TRBJ1-1; D unresolved. Germline loops: CDR1 SGDLS, CDR2 YYNGEE. This CDR3 comprises 14 residues. V shed 0 bases and J shed 4 bases, with 10 bases lying between them. CDR3 amino acids: CASSVVQVVTEAFF. CDR3 sequence (DNA): TGTGCCAGCAGCGTAGTACAAGTCGTCACTGAAGCTTTCTTT.

This clone was counted a few times. The chain joins TRBV2 to TRBJ1-1; D remains unclear. The V end lost 8 bases, the J end lost 6 bases, and 13 bases lay between the germline ends. Germline V gene lookup returns CDR1 SNHLY and CDR2 FYNNEI. The CDR3 is 12 residues long. CDR3 sequence reads: CASRESFAEAFF. The CDR3, as DNA: TGTGCCAGCCGGGAATCATTCGCTGAAGCTTTCTTT.

This clone occurred once. The gene calls are TRBV25-1 and TRBJ2-7, with 7 bases that match TRBD2. Germline V CDR1 and CDR2: MGHDK, SYGVNS. The CDR3 loop spans 13 amino acids. V trimming: 1 base; J trimming: 4 bases; junction bases outside the gene matches: 1. This chain's CDR3 is CASSEWEGYEQYF. The CDR3, as DNA: TGTGCCAGCAGTGAATGGGAGGGATACGAGCAGTACTTC.

This clone was counted only a few times. This sequence joins TRBV7-2 and TRBJ2-1; D not resolved. CDR3 length: 16 amino acids. V lost 2 bases to trimming and J lost 1 base, with 12 bases between them. Germline CDR1 is SGHTA and CDR2 is FQGNSA. The CDR3 loop reads CASSLLHISSYNEQFF. The CDR3 nucleotides are TGTGCCAGCAGCTTACTCCACATTTCGTCCTACAATGAGCAGTTCTTC.

This chain links TRBV9 with TRBJ1-2; D possibly corresponds to TRBD1 (6 bases). This CDR3 region has 14 residues. V lost 0 bases and J 8 bases, leaving 14 bases between the germline ends. The germline V gene encodes CDR1 SGDLS and CDR2 YYNGEE. CDR3 nucleotides: TGTGCCAGCAGCGTAGGGGCGGGGGCGCGCGGCTACACCTTC. It codes for CASSVGAGARGYTF.

This chain connects TRBV27 to TRBJ1-2; TRBD1 matches at 7 bases. CDR3 size: 13 residues. Germline V gene data show CDR1 as MNHEY and CDR2 as SMNVEV (reference sequence). The V gene end was trimmed by 6 bases and the J gene end by 2 bases; junction bases not matched to a gene: 3. The CDR3 region is CASSTGQNYGYTF. CDR3 bases: TGTGCCAGCAGCACGGGACAGAACTATGGCTACACCTTC.

The gene calls are TRBV7-9 and TRBJ1-4, with D possibly TRBD1 on 6 matching bases. The CDR3 is 18 amino acids. From germline, CDR1 is SEHNR and CDR2 FQNEAQ (reference sequence). The V end was cut by 5 bases, the J end by 0 bases, with 19 bases between. This CDR3 reads CASSQGTGGASTNEKLFF. The CDR3, as DNA: TGTGCCAGCAGCCAAGGGACGGGGGGCGCGTCAACTAATGAAAAACTGTTTTTT.

V gene TRBV29-1 combines with J gene TRBJ2-5; 15 nucleotides agree with TRBD2. Germline V CDR1 and CDR2: SQVTM, ANQGSEA. This CDR3 has 14 residues. The trim removed 6 bases at V and 5 bases at J, leaving 4 bases unmatched. CDR3 coding DNA: TGCAGCGTCTCCGGGACTAGCGGGGGGGAGACCCAGTACTTC. It encodes CSVSGTSGGETQYF.

V usage is TRBV7-2 and J usage is TRBJ1-6; 8 bases are a match to TRBD1. Trimming removed 2 bases from V and 9 bases from J; junction bases left unmatched: 6. CDR3 size: 15 residues. CDR1 SGHTA and CDR2 FQGNSA come from the germline V gene. CDR3 nucleotides: TGTGCCAGCAGCTTATCCACAGGGGGTAGTTCACCCCTCCACTTT. Protein: CASSLSTGGSSPLHF.

J is TRBJ2-1 and V is TRBV9; maybe TRBD2 (6 bases). CDR3 length: 17 amino acids. Germline V gene lookup returns CDR1 SGDLS and CDR2 YYNGEE. With 3 bases removed from V and 0 bases from J, the gap between germline ends came to 16 bases. The CDR3 bases are TGTGCCAGCAGCGATACTAGCCGGGGCCTCTCCTACAATGAGCAGTTCTTC. Amino acid sequence: CASSDTSRGLSYNEQFF.

Written as DNA, the CDR3 is TGTGCCAGCAGGACAGGGGGCCAGCCCCAGCATTTT. This codes for CASRTGGQPQHF. This rearrangement joins TRBV6-5 to TRBJ1-5, with 10 nucleotides matching TRBD1. V shed 6 bases and J 7 bases; nucleotides not matched to a gene: 0. The V gene's germline CDR1 is MNHEY and CDR2 SVGAGI. CDR3 length equals 12 residues.

In this sample, this clone turned up once. The chain joins TRBV6-5 to TRBJ2-3, with 8 bases that match TRBD2. Trimming took 8 bases from V and 1 from J; bases not matched to a gene: 5. The CDR3 covers 14 residues. Germline CDR1 MNHEY, CDR2 SVGAGI. The CDR3 bases are TGTGCCAGCGGTCAGACTAGCGGCACAGATACGCAGTATTTT. Amino acids: CASGQTSGTDTQYF.

This clone occurred a few times. The chain recombines TRBV5-6 with TRBJ2-4; D is perhaps TRBD1 (5 bases). The CDR3 contains 14 residues. V lost 0 bases and J lost 6, with 10 bases in between. From germline, CDR1 is SGHDT and CDR2 YYEEEE. This CDR3 reads CASSLAGARNIQYF. The CDR3 DNA follows: TGTGCCAGCAGCTTGGCTGGGGCGCGAAACATTCAGTACTTC.

In this sample, this clone turned up a few times. V usage is TRBV18 and J usage is TRBJ1-2; D call uncertain. Germline V gives CDR1 KGHSH, CDR2 LQKENI. V was shortened by 0 bases and J by 3 bases, with 8 bases between the two germline ends. CDR3 length: 14 residues. CDR3 nucleotides: TGTGCCAGCTCACCACCAGGCGTTGACTATGGCTACACCTTC. This encodes CASSPPGVDYGYTF.

The chain uses TRBV2 and TRBJ2-1; tentatively, D is TRBD1 (6 bases). The CDR3 covers 15 residues. Germline CDR1 reads SNHLY; CDR2 reads FYNNEI. V gave up 4 bases and J gave up 0 bases, with 10 bases separating them. CDR3 nucleotides: TGTGCCAGCAGTGCCGACAGGAGCTCCTACAATGAGCAGTTCTTC. Its translation is CASSADRSSYNEQFF.

The chain links TRBV29-1 to TRBJ2-7; D possibly corresponds to TRBD1 (6 bases). In germline, CDR1 is SQVTM, CDR2 ANQGSEA. The germline V and J ends were trimmed by 6 bases and 6 bases, with 12 bases remaining between them. The CDR3 length is 11 residues. CDR3 sequence (DNA): TGCAGCGTCGGTACAGGGTCCGAGCAGTACTTC. Its protein is CSVGTGSEQYF.

J is TRBJ2-5 and V is TRBV30; 11 bases map to TRBD2. After removal of 2 bases from V and 4 bases from J, the junction contained 6 bases not matched to a gene. Germline V gene data show CDR1 as GTSNPN and CDR2 as SVGIG (reference sequence). This CDR3 contains 15 residues. DNA for the CDR3: TGTGCCTGGAGTACGACTAGCGGGGTCGGAGAGACCCAGTACTTC. Translating gives CAWSTTSGVGETQYF.

DNA for the CDR3: TGCAGCGTTGTCTCCGGGACAGGTTCCTCCTACGAGCAGTACTTC. Translated: CSVVSGTGSSYEQYF. V is TRBV29-1 and J is TRBJ2-7; 8 bases map to TRBD1. Per the germline V gene, CDR1 is SQVTM and CDR2 is ANQGSEA. With V trimmed by 4 bases and J by 0 bases, 8 bases remained unmatched. The length of the CDR3 is 15 residues.

As for this clone: Different DNA sequences within this sample yield the same CDR3. The chain has TRBV20-1 and TRBJ1-1; D is uncertain. The length of the CDR3 is 11 residues. CDR1 and CDR2 (germline): DFQATT, SNEGSKA (reference sequence). Trimming shortened V by 6 bases and J by 1 base, and 6 bases separated the two germline ends. Here the CDR3 reads CSARWNTEAFF. The CDR3 nucleotides read TGCAGTGCGCGCTGGAACACTGAAGCTTTCTTT.

CDR3 amino acids: CAWNGQGRKLFF. The DNA of the CDR3 is TGTGCCTGGAATGGACAGGGTAGAAAACTGTTTTTT. The V call is TRBV30, the J call TRBJ1-4; TRBD1 agrees at 8 bases. Germline assignment: CDR1 GTSNPN and CDR2 SVGIG (reference sequence). The V and J ends lost 4 bases and 10 bases, in that order; junction bases with no gene match: 5. This CDR3 has 12 residues.

The J gene is TRBJ1-1, the V gene TRBV4-1, with TRBD1 as a possible D gene (6 bases). Per germline, CDR1 MGHRA and CDR2 YSYEKL. The CDR3 spans 15 residues. Trimming left V 1 base short and J 3 bases short, with 12 bases between. CDR3 nucleotides: TGCGCCAGCAGCCAAGTAATCAGGGGTTACACTGAAGCTTTCTTT. It encodes CASSQVIRGYTEAFF.

The chain recombines TRBV30 with TRBJ1-1; 7 nucleotides match TRBD1. The CDR3 contains 14 residues. Trimming removed 1 base from V and 6 bases from J; junction bases left unmatched: 8. Germline values: CDR1 GTSNPN, CDR2 SVGIG (reference sequence). This CDR3 is CAWSEGQPWAEAFF. CDR3 bases: TGTGCCTGGAGTGAGGGACAGCCCTGGGCTGAAGCTTTCTTT.